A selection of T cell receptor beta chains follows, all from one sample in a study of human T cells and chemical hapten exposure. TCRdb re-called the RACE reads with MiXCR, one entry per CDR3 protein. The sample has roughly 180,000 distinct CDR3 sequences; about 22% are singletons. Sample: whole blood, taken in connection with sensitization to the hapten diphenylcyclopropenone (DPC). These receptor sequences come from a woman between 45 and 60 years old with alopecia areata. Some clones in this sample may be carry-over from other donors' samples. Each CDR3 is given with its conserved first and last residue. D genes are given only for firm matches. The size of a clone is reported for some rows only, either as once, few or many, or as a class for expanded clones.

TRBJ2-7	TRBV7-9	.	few	TGTGCCAGCAGCGACCACAGGACACCCTACGAGCAGTACTTC	CASSDHRTPYEQYF
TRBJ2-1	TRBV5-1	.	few	TGCGCCAGCAGCTTGTCAGCTGAGCAGTTCTTC	CASSLSAEQFF
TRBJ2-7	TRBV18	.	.	TGTGCCAGCTCCGCTCTTGGGACAAGCTCCTACGAGCAGTACTTC	CASSALGTSSYEQYF
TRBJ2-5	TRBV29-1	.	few	TGCAGCGTTGAGCTCCCCGGGGAGACCCAGTACTTC	CSVELPGETQYF
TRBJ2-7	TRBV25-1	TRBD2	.	TGTGCCAGCGGACTAGCGGGAGGCCACGAGCAGTACTTC	CASGLAGGHEQYF
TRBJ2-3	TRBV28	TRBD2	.	TGTGCCAGCAGCCAGGCGCTAGCGGGAGAGACAGATACGCAGTATTTT	CASSQALAGETDTQYF
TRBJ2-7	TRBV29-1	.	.	TGCAGCGCCAGTAGGACAGAGGGCTACGAGCAGTACTTC	CSASRTEGYEQYF
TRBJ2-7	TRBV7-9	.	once	TGTGCCAGCAGCTTTGGGGGGTCGGACGAGCAGTACTTC	CASSFGGSDEQYF
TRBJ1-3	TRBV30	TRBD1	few	TGTGCCTGGAGTGCGAGGACAGGGACTGGAAACACCATATATTTT	CAWSARTGTGNTIYF
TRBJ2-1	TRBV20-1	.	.	TGCAGTGCTGTCGGGGATTTAAATGAGCAGTTCTTC	CSAVGDLNEQFF
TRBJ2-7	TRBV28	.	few	TGTGCCAGCAGCCTCGGAGACTTCTCCTACGAGCAGTACTTC	CASSLGDFSYEQYF
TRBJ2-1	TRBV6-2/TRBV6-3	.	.	TGTGCCAGCAGAAGCGCGGGACTCCCTAATGAGCAGTTCTTC	CASRSAGLPNEQFF
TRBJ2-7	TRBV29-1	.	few	TGCAGCGTCGAACAGGGTTTCGGGGTCCACGAGCAGTACTTC	CSVEQGFGVHEQYF
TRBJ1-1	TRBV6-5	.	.	TGTGCCAGCAGCCCCGAAATTGGAAACACTGAAGCTTTCTTT	CASSPEIGNTEAFF
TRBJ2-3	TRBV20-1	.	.	TGCAGTGCTATTACGCCCCTGCCCAGCACAGATACGCAGTATTTT	CSAITPLPSTDTQYF
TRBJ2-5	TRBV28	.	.	TGTGCCAGCAGTTTATCCCTAGAAGGCCAAGAGACCCAGTACTTC	CASSLSLEGQETQYF
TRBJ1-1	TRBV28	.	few	TGTGCCAGCAGTCAGGACAGCCTCACTGAAGCTTTCTTT	CASSQDSLTEAFF
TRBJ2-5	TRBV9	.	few	TGTGCCAGCAGCGTAGGAGGAGGGCCCCTAGAGACCCAGTACTTC	CASSVGGGPLETQYF